Listed below are T cell receptor beta chains from one sample, sequenced in a study of metastatic and nonmetastatic thyroid tumors. Using MiXCR, TCRdb re-called clones from the PCR reads. The sample yields under 55,000 clones, approximately 15% seen once. Sequenced input: blood. The receptors were gathered from a female donor with papillary thyroid cancer or a benign thyroid nodule (not recorded which). Some clones in this sample may be carry-over from other donors' samples. CDR3s include the opening cysteine and the closing phenylalanine or tryptophan. The order of the fields is J gene, V gene, D gene, clone size, CDR3 DNA, CDR3 protein. D genes are given only for firm matches. Some rows mark clone size as missing; the rest say once, few, many or name a class of expanded clone.

TRBJ2-2	TRBV20-1	-	many	TGCAGTGCTAGTGGCTACGGGACGAACACCGGGGAGCTGTTTTTT	CSASGYGTNTGELFF
TRBJ2-5	TRBV20-1	-	many	TGCAGTGCTCCCCAAACGGGGGACGAGACCCAGTACTTC	CSAPQTGDETQYF
TRBJ2-7	TRBV20-1	TRBD2	many	TGCAGTGCTAGTCCCCGGGGGAGCGGGAGGGCGTACGAGCAGTACTTC	CSASPRGSGRAYEQYF
TRBJ2-2	TRBV19	-	-	TGTGCCAGTAGTATAGGGAGCGACACCTGGGAGCTGTTTTTT	CASSIGSDTWELFF
TRBJ1-3	TRBV28	-	medium-sized	TGTGCCAGCAGTTCTCGGGCCGGCTCTGGAAACACCATATATTTT	CASSSRAGSGNTIYF
TRBJ2-7	TRBV30	-	many	TGTGCCTGGAGTGGGGTTGTCGGATCGAACCCCTTGGAGCAGTACTTC	CAWSGVVGSNPLEQYF
TRBJ2-7	TRBV6-1	-	-	TGTGCCTCCGGCGGGGCCAGTTACCTCTCCTACGAGCAGTACTTC	CASGGASYLSYEQYF
TRBJ2-1	TRBV12-5	-	-	TGTGCTAGTGGGGACTATCTCGGTATCTTCTCCTACAATGAGCAGTTCTTC	CASGDYLGIFSYNEQFF
TRBJ1-6	TRBV20-1	-	many	TGCACCGCTAGGGCAGTGACGAGCTCCTATAATTCACCCCTCCACTTT	CTARAVTSSYNSPLHF
TRBJ2-3	TRBV19	-	many	TGTGCCAGTAGTGACCAAGGGACCCCCACAGATACGCAGTATTTT	CASSDQGTPTDTQYF
TRBJ2-3	TRBV30	-	many	TGTGCCTGGAGTTTCCTAGCGTCAGATACGCAGTATTTT	CAWSFLASDTQYF
TRBJ2-1	TRBV20-1	TRBD2	many	TGCAGTGCTACACTAGCGGCTCCCTACAATGAGCAGTTCTTC	CSATLAAPYNEQFF
TRBJ1-6	TRBV20-1	-	many	TGCAGTGCTAGAGATCGGACGGATTCTTCACCCCTCCACTTT	CSARDRTDSSPLHF
TRBJ1-4	TRBV6-1	-	many	TGTGCCAGCAGTGAAGCAATTCGAGGCTCGGTGACGAATGAAAAACTGTTTTTT	CASSEAIRGSVTNEKLFF
TRBJ1-1	TRBV12-3/TRBV12-4	TRBD1	many	TGTGCCAGCAGCTTCATCATCTGGGACAGGGGAGACACTGAAGCTTTCTTT	CASSFIIWDRGDTEAFF
TRBJ2-7	TRBV6-1	-	many	TGTGCCAGCAGCCCAAACAGGGTTCACGAGCAGTACTTC	CASSPNRVHEQYF
TRBJ2-2	TRBV6-2/TRBV6-3	TRBD2	few	TGTGCCAGCAAGAACTTAGCGGGAGCGGGTACCGTGGAGCTTTTTTTT	CASKNLAGAGTVELFF
TRBJ1-2	TRBV7-2	-	-	TGTGCCAGCAGCGCACAAACAGGGAACTACTATGGCTACACCTTC	CASSAQTGNYYGYTF
TRBJ2-5	TRBV5-1	-	-	TGCGCCAGCAGCTTGGATGGGGACGAAGAGACCCAGTACTTC	CASSLDGDEETQYF
TRBJ2-1	TRBV4-2	TRBD1	many	TGTGCCAGCAGCCAAGTTGGACAGGGTAGGAATGAGCAGTTCTTC	CASSQVGQGRNEQFF
TRBJ2-2	TRBV28	TRBD1	-	TGTGCCAGCAGTTTATATGGACAGGGTTCGGGCACCGGGGAGCTGTTTTTT	CASSLYGQGSGTGELFF
TRBJ1-1	TRBV6-1	TRBD1	medium-sized	TGTGCCAGCAGTGACAGGGGGGACGGGAACACTGAAGCTTTCTTT	CASSDRGDGNTEAFF
TRBJ1-6	TRBV6-1	TRBD1	-	TGTGCCAGCAGGGCCGGGACAGGTAGTTCACCCCTCCACTTT	CASRAGTGSSPLHF
TRBJ1-6	TRBV30	-	-	TGTGCCTGGAGGGACGCTCCTAAGGACTCACCCCTCCACTTT	CAWRDAPKDSPLHF
TRBJ2-3	TRBV6-1	-	many	TGTGCCAGCAGACGGATGGAGGGCTTACGTACAGATACGCAGTATTTT	CASRRMEGLRTDTQYF
TRBJ2-7	TRBV20-1	TRBD2	-	TGCAGTTCTAGAGCTAGCGGGATGACCCACGAGCAGTACTTC	CSSRASGMTHEQYF
TRBJ2-1	TRBV5-1	-	many	TGCGCCAGCAGCTTGCAGCCTAGCAGCAATGAGCAGTTCTTC	CASSLQPSSNEQFF
TRBJ1-2	TRBV19	-	many	TGTGCCAGTAGTATGGAGCTAGGGGCCGGCTACACCTTC	CASSMELGAGYTF
TRBJ2-5	TRBV7-3	-	many	TGTGCCAGCAGCCCGACAGGCGCTGTTCAAGAGACCCAGTACTTC	CASSPTGAVQETQYF
TRBJ2-1	TRBV4-1	TRBD1	many	TGCGCCAGCAGCCAACCTCGACAGGGGGAGGACAATGAGCAGTTCTTC	CASSQPRQGEDNEQFF
TRBJ2-1	TRBV2	TRBD2	many	TGTGCCAGCAGCGAAGAAGGGCTAGCGGGAGTCTGGGAGCAGTTCTTC	CASSEEGLAGVWEQFF
TRBJ2-2	TRBV5-1	-	many	TGCGCCAGCAAGGAGGGTAACACCGGGGAGCTGTTTTTT	CASKEGNTGELFF
TRBJ1-1	TRBV5-1	TRBD1	-	TGCGCCAGCAGCACGCGTACAGGGGGGCTGGGCACTGAAGCTTTCTTT	CASSTRTGGLGTEAFF
TRBJ1-5	TRBV27	-	-	TGTGCCAGCATTTTAGGGGGGTCCCTCTCGGGCAATCAGCCCCAGCATTTT	CASILGGSLSGNQPQHF
TRBJ1-3	TRBV5-1	-	-	TGCGCCAGCAGCTTGGCGGAGTCCTCTGGAAACACCATATATTTT	CASSLAESSGNTIYF
TRBJ2-1	TRBV4-2	-	many	TGTGCCAGCAGCCCACCGGGGGGGGACAGGACCTACGTAGGGAATGAGCAGTTCTTC	CASSPPGGDRTYVGNEQFF
TRBJ2-7	TRBV7-2	-	many	TGTGCCAGCAGCTTAGCGTCACCCCCCAACTACGAGCAGTACTTC	CASSLASPPNYEQYF
TRBJ2-7	TRBV5-5	TRBD1	-	TGTGCCAGCAGCTTGTCTGACAGGGGGACGGTCGAGCAGTACTTC	CASSLSDRGTVEQYF